The clone carrying this T cell receptor beta chain was observed a handful of times. Its specificity is unknown. This entry comes from a study of beta chain features in type 1 diabetes. Findings of the study overall: There was a possibility that cDNA sequencing over-represented cells with high TCR expression. Shortening that was moderate but significant affected the TCRB CDR3s of Type 1 diabetes patients in all four CD4+ subsets. The similarity of naive, central memory and Treg TCRB repertoires appeared greater among patients than among healthy donors.

V was clipped by 1 base and J by 7 bases; unmatched bases: 6. The germline V gene has CDR1 MNHNY and CDR2 SVGAGI (reference sequence). The CDR3 spans 15 residues. Since all of the isolated RNA was reverse transcribed, expressed TCRB transcripts were what got sequenced. Only in-frame clones appear in the TCRdb table, and some are missing; sequencing was by immunoSEQ multiplex PCR. Of 600,000 to 700,000 clones in the sample, 9.5% to 15% were seen once. The source of this sequence is a man aged 30 to 45 with type 1 diabetes. The chain uses TRBV6-6 and TRBJ1-4, with 7 nucleotides matching TRBD1. The specimen sequenced was naive CD4+ T cells from blood. The CDR3 coding sequence is TGTGCCAGCAGTTACTGGAGGGGGCAGGCTGAAAAACTGTTTTTT. Its translation: CASSYWRGQAEKLFF.